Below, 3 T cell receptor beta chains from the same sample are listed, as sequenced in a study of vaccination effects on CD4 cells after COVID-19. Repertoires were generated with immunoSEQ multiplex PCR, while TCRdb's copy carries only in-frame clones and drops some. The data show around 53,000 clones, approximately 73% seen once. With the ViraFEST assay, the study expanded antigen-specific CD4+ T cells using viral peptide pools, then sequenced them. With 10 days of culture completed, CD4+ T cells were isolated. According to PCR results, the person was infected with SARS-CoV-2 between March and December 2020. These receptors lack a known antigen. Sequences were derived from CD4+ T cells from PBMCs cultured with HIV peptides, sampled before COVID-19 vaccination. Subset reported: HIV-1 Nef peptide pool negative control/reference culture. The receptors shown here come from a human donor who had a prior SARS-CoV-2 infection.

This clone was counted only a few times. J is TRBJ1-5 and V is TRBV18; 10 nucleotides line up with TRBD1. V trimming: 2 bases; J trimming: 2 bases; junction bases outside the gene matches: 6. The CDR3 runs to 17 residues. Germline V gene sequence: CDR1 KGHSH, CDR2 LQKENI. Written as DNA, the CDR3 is TGTGCCAGCTCACCAAAAGGGACAGGGGTGGGCAATCAGCCCCAGCATTTT. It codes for CASSPKGTGVGNQPQHF. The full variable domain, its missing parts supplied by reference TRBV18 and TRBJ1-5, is NAGVMQNPRHLVRRRGQEARLRCSPMKGHSHVYWYRQLPEEGLKFMVYLQKENIIDESGMPKERFSAEFPKEGPSILRIQQVVRGDSAAYFCASSPKGTGVGNQPQHFGDGTRLSIL.

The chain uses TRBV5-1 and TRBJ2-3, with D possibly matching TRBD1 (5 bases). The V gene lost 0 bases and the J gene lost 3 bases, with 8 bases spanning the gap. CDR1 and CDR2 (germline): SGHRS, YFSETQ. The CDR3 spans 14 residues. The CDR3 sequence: CASSLDRLTDTQYF. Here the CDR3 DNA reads TGCGCCAGCAGCTTGGACAGGTTAACAGATACGCAGTATTTT.

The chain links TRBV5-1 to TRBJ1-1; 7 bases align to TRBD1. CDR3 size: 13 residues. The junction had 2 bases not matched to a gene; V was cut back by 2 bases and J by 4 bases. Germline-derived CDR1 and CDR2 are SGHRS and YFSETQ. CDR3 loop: CASSLGGLTEAFF. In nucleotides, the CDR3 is TGCGCCAGCAGCTTAGGGGGCCTCACTGAAGCTTTCTTT.